Below, one T cell receptor beta chain is given with its context. Its antigen is undetermined. The data were obtained in a study of cytomegalovirus exposure and HLA in healthy donors. The wider study: An early release of data contained about 85 million unique TCRs, which came from HLA-typed donors. Study observations and caveats: There were some public TCRs occurring in many donors, but most TCR sequences were rare. Previously analyzed data showed that most TCR beta V segments were productive at a frequency of about 90% or about 30%.

In the PCR, 60 Vbeta and 13 Jbeta primers were used. Measured with immunoSEQ multiplex PCR; TCRdb has only the in-frame clones, and not every one. The sample shows 90,000 to 150,000 clones, less than 10% of them seen only once. The CDR3 contains 13 residues. Germline V gene data show CDR1 as SGHRS and CDR2 as YFSETQ. Trimming stripped 3 bases from V and 0 bases from J, with 6 bases between. There were likely unrecorded immune exposures, though donors were nominally healthy when sampled. This clonotype was obtained from a woman aged 40-49 years in good health and CMV-seropositive. Sample: PBMCs. V gene TRBV5-1 combines with J gene TRBJ1-1; D is uncertain. CDR3 region: CASSSLLNTEAFF. As DNA, the CDR3 is TGCGCCAGCAGCTCCCTGTTGAACACTGAAGCTTTCTTT.